A single sample is the source of the 28 T cell receptor beta chains below, sequenced in a study of regulatory T cells in long-lasting Graves disease. Specified time point: persistent/refractory GD, antithyroid drugs over 5 years with positive TRAb. TCR sequences were obtained from RNA taken from PBMCs. The authors built TCR beta libraries using iRepertoire HTBI primers and Arm-PCR of CDR3 regions. TCRdb itself ran the multiplex PCR reads through MiXCR, one entry per CDR3 protein. Of about 470,000 distinct CDR3 sequences listed, 20% were seen once; the top ten hold about 7.8%. The sequenced sample was peripheral blood mononuclear cells (PBMCs), obtained when the disease was refractory, from a patient treated with antithyroid drugs. The receptors shown here come from a female donor with Graves disease.

This clonotype occurred many times. J is TRBJ2-7 and V is TRBV2; TRBD2 is a possible D gene (5 bases). The CDR3 runs 13 residues. Germline CDR1 reads SNHLY; CDR2 reads FYNNEI. V shed 5 bases and J shed 3 bases, with 11 bases lying between them. The CDR3 region is CASSSNGIYEQYF. In DNA form, the CDR3 reads TGTGCCAGCAGTTCGAACGGGATCTACGAGCAGTACTTC.

This clonotype was seen a few times. The chain links TRBV6-2 or TRBV6-3 to TRBJ1-1, with D uncertain. The CDR3 is 11 residues long. The V end lost 2 bases, the J end lost 8 bases, and 6 bases lay between the germline ends. Germline assignment: CDR1 MNHEY and CDR2 SVGEGT. The CDR3 sequence is CASSYGWEAFF. DNA for the CDR3: TGTGCCAGCAGTTACGGGTGGGAAGCTTTCTTT.

This clonotype was found many times. The rearrangement uses TRBV7-9 and TRBJ2-5; D is uncertain. Germline CDR1 reads SEHNR; CDR2 reads FQNEAQ (reference sequence). There are 16 residues in the CDR3. The V end was cut by 5 bases, the J end by 0 bases, with 16 bases between. Written as DNA, the CDR3 is TGTGCCAGCAGCCCAGCGTACAGACACAACCAAGAGACCCAGTACTTC. Translation: CASSPAYRHNQETQYF.

This clonotype occurred many times. The chain couples TRBV2 to TRBJ1-2; D perhaps matches TRBD1 (5 bases). The CDR3 runs 13 residues. Germline CDR1 is SNHLY and CDR2 is FYNNEI. V dropped 4 bases and J dropped 6 bases, with 12 bases sitting between them. This CDR3 reads CASSGRVLDGYTF. The CDR3, as DNA: TGTGCCAGCAGTGGCAGGGTTTTGGATGGCTACACCTTC.

The chain recombines TRBV4-1 with TRBJ1-5; maybe TRBD1 (5 bases). V dropped 1 base and J dropped 1 base, with 14 bases sitting between them. Germline CDR1 MGHRA, CDR2 YSYEKL. The CDR3 sequence is 17 residues long. The CDR3 region has the DNA TGCGCCAGCAGCCAAGTGGCGGCAGGGTGGAGCAATCAGCCCCAGCATTTT. This sequence encodes CASSQVAAGWSNQPQHF.

V and J are TRBV29-1 and TRBJ2-7, with a possible D match to TRBD1 (6 bases). Trimming removed 5 bases at V and 9 bases at J, with 20 bases between. The CDR3 consists of 13 residues. CDR1 SQVTM and CDR2 ANQGSEA come from the germline V gene. This CDR3 reads CSVTDSTLRGQYF. CDR3 DNA sequence: TGCAGCGTTACGGACAGTACCCTACGAGGGCAGTACTTC.

This clonotype occurred many times. The J gene is TRBJ2-2, the V gene TRBV9; the match to TRBD1 covers 8 bases. The CDR3 covers 12 residues. Unmatched junction bases numbered 0, after V lost 5 bases and J lost 6 bases. Germline V gives CDR1 SGDLS, CDR2 YYNGEE. The CDR3 sequence is CASRQGAGELFF. The CDR3 DNA reads as TGTGCCAGCAGACAGGGGGCCGGGGAGCTGTTTTTT.

This clonotype appeared a single time. Compared with germline, one end of the junction differs, possibly owing to a read error. The chain combines TRBV13 with TRBJ2-2, with 7 bases identical to TRBD2. The germline CDR1 and CDR2 sequences are PRHDT and FYEKMQ (reference sequence). CDR3 length: 16 amino acids. The CDR3 reads CASREAGMVNTEELFF. The CDR3 coding sequence is TGTGCCAGCAGGGAAGCGGGAATGGTGAACACCGAGGAGCTGTTTTTT.

V and J are TRBV28 and TRBJ2-7; 12 bases line up with TRBD2. V lost 6 bases, J lost 2 bases, and 2 bases stayed unmatched. The CDR3 runs 14 residues. Germline-derived CDR1 and CDR2 are MDHEN and SYDVKM. CDR3 sequence (DNA): TGTGCCAGCAGCCCTAGCGGGGGGGCCTACGAGCAGTACTTC. Translated, it gives CASSPSGGAYEQYF.

The chain combines TRBV18 with TRBJ1-1; D possibly corresponds to TRBD1 (6 bases). V lost 2 bases and J lost 11, with 12 bases in between. CDR1 is KGHSH and CDR2 is LQKENI in the germline V gene. This CDR3 has 12 residues. The CDR3 bases are TGTGCCAGCTCACCAGGGGGCGCGGGGGCTTTCTTT. Its protein product is CASSPGGAGAFF. The full variable domain, rest sourced from reference TRBV18 and TRBJ1-1, is NAGVMQNPRHLVRRRGQEARLRCSPMKGHSHVYWYRQLPEEGLKFMVYLQKENIIDESGMPKERFSAEFPKEGPSILRIQQVVRGDSAAYFCASSPGGAGAFFGQGTRLTVV.

This clonotype has ten or more counts. The V call is TRBV6-2 or TRBV6-3, the J call TRBJ2-7, with TRBD1 as a possible D gene (6 bases). Germline V gene sequence: CDR1 MNHEY, CDR2 SVGEGT. The CDR3 runs to 14 residues. With 6 bases removed from V and 1 base from J, the gap between germline ends came to 13 bases. The CDR3 is CASRRVTGSYEQYF. The DNA for the CDR3 is TGTGCCAGCAGGCGGGTGACAGGATCCTACGAGCAGTACTTC.

The rearrangement links TRBV5-1 to TRBJ2-5; D gene uncertain. CDR1 and CDR2 from the germline V gene are SGHRS and YFSETQ. V was trimmed by 2 bases and J by 4 bases, leaving 15 bases between them. The CDR3 extends over 15 amino acids. DNA of the CDR3: TGCGCCAGCAGCTTTGAAGTCCTAGGGCGAGAGACCCAGTACTTC. This codes for CASSFEVLGRETQYF. Full variable domain (remainder filled in from reference TRBV5-1 and TRBJ2-5): KAGVTQTPRYLIKTRGQQVTLSCSPISGHRSVSWYQQTPGQGLQFLFEYFSETQRNKGNFPGRFSGRQFSNSRSEMNVSTLELGDSALYLCASSFEVLGRETQYFGPGTRLLVL.

This clonotype was seen a few times. The CDR3 reads CSAREGTSGTYEQYF. DNA for the CDR3: TGCAGTGCTAGAGAAGGGACTAGCGGGACCTACGAGCAGTACTTC. V and J are TRBV20-1 and TRBJ2-7; 13 bases are a match to TRBD2. This CDR3 has 15 residues. Per germline, CDR1 DFQATT and CDR2 SNEGSKA (reference sequence). The V segment lost 0 bases and the J segment 2 bases; nucleotides outside the gene matches: 1.

This clonotype was seen many times. The rearrangement joins TRBV28 to TRBJ1-2; 9 bases match TRBD1. Germline V gives CDR1 MDHEN, CDR2 SYDVKM. V was pared by 7 bases and J by 5 bases, with 11 bases of the junction left unmatched. This CDR3 contains 15 residues. As DNA, the CDR3 is TGTGCCAGCATCTCGAGGCGGGACAGGGTATATGGCTACACCTTC. It encodes CASISRRDRVYGYTF.

This clonotype was recorded many times. This chain uses TRBV6-1 with TRBJ1-2; D ambiguous. CDR3 length equals 16 residues. The V and J ends lost 2 bases and 3 bases respectively, with 16 bases between them. CDR1 and CDR2 (germline): MNHNS, SASEGT. This CDR3 reads CASSENWMTLDYGYTF. In DNA form, the CDR3 reads TGTGCCAGCAGTGAAAACTGGATGACTCTGGACTATGGCTACACCTTC.

This sequence joins TRBV15 and TRBJ2-1; D is unresolved. CDR1 and CDR2 from the germline V gene are LNHNV and YYDKDF (reference sequence). Between the trimmed V and J ends, which lost 7 bases and 4 bases, there was a span of 17 bases. The CDR3 consists of 15 residues. CDR3 coding DNA: TGTGCCACCACCGATTCCTCCAAGGCATACAATGAGCAGTTCTTC. It codes for CATTDSSKAYNEQFF.

This clonotype was found many times. J is TRBJ1-6 and V is TRBV27; maybe TRBD1 (5 bases). V lost 3 bases and J lost 5, with 8 bases in between. The length of the CDR3 is 14 residues. The germline gives CDR1 MNHEY, CDR2 SMNVEV (reference sequence). The CDR3 region has the DNA TGTGCCAGCAGTTTGGACAACAATAATTCACCCCTCCACTTT. This gives the protein CASSLDNNNSPLHF.

This clonotype was counted at least ten times. The chain combines TRBV10-3 with TRBJ1-2, with unresolved D. CDR1 and CDR2 from the germline V gene are ENHRY and SYGVKD. Trimming shortened V by 7 bases and J by 7 bases, and 13 bases separated the two germline ends. The CDR3 consists of 12 residues. CDR3 DNA sequence: TGTGCCATCATCGAAGGTCTTGGTGGCTACACCTTC. This encodes CAIIEGLGGYTF.

This chain joins TRBV10-3 and TRBJ2-7; D is ambiguous. The V gene's germline CDR1 is ENHRY and CDR2 SYGVKD. CDR3 length equals 15 residues. V shed 3 bases and J shed 0 bases, with 12 bases lying between them. DNA for the CDR3: TGTGCCATCAGTGAAGAGAGGACGGACTCCTACGAGCAGTACTTC. Its protein is CAISEERTDSYEQYF.

This clonotype has at least ten counts. The chain has TRBV6-5 and TRBJ1-2; D call uncertain. V lost 2 bases and J 4 bases, leaving 11 bases between the germline ends. In germline, CDR1 is MNHEY, CDR2 SVGAGI. This CDR3 comprises 14 residues. CDR3 sequence reads: CASSYRRDSYGYTF. As DNA, the CDR3 is TGTGCCAGCAGTTACCGCCGGGATTCCTATGGCTACACCTTC.

At least ten counts were recorded for this clonotype. The chain couples TRBV12-3 or TRBV12-4 to TRBJ2-7; the D call may be TRBD1 or TRBD2 (5 bases each). Trimming left V 3 bases short and J 4 bases short, with 7 bases between. This CDR3 spans 12 amino acids. The CDR3 DNA reads TGTGCCAGCAGTTTGGGGGAATACGAGCAGTACTTC. Translation gives CASSLGEYEQYF.

The sample holds many counts of this clonotype. This sequence joins TRBV27 and TRBJ1-1; D gene ambiguous. The V gene lost 6 bases and the J gene lost 4 bases, with 9 bases spanning the gap. This CDR3 region has 12 residues. Germline V gene data show CDR1 as MNHEY and CDR2 as SMNVEV (reference sequence). The CDR3, as DNA: TGTGCCAGCAGAACCTCCGGCACTGAAGCTTTCTTT. It encodes CASRTSGTEAFF.

The rearrangement links TRBV2 to TRBJ2-3; D possibly corresponds to TRBD2 (6 bases). Trimming took off 2 bases at V and 2 bases at J, with 11 bases between the two ends. This CDR3 is built from 15 residues. The germline V gene encodes CDR1 SNHLY and CDR2 FYNNEI. DNA of the CDR3: TGTGCCAGCAGTGAATCTAGCGCCTACACAGATACGCAGTATTTT. This gives the protein CASSESSAYTDTQYF.

This chain connects TRBV3-1 to TRBJ2-5; TRBD2 aligns across 7 bases. V trimming: 3 bases; J trimming: 1 base; junction bases outside the gene matches: 8. CDR1 and CDR2 (germline): LGHDT, YNNKEL (reference sequence). The CDR3 sequence is 16 residues long. The CDR3 region is CASSQGSGLTQETQYF. The CDR3 nucleotides read TGTGCCAGCAGCCAGGGGTCGGGACTAACCCAAGAGACCCAGTACTTC.

The chain carries TRBV20-1 and TRBJ1-1; D is unresolved. Germline loops: CDR1 DFQATT, CDR2 SNEGSKA (reference sequence). Deletions cut 0 bases from V and 7 bases from J, with 15 bases between. The CDR3 runs to 14 residues. CDR3 residues: CSARDFRGSSEAFF. The CDR3 nucleotides read TGCAGTGCTAGAGATTTTCGGGGTAGCAGTGAAGCTTTCTTT.

A few counts support this clonotype. V is TRBV27 and J is TRBJ1-1, with D perhaps TRBD1 (6 bases). The germline V and J ends were trimmed by 3 bases and 0 bases, with 20 bases remaining between them. This CDR3 has 18 residues. Germline V lookup: CDR1 MNHEY, CDR2 SMNVEV (reference sequence). The CDR3 region is CASSFRATGQTMNTEAFF. Written as DNA, the CDR3 is TGTGCCAGCAGTTTCAGGGCTACTGGACAGACCATGAACACTGAAGCTTTCTTT.

The sample holds a few counts of this clonotype. The chain has TRBV30 and TRBJ1-2; 7 bases agree with TRBD1. Per the germline V gene, CDR1 is GTSNPN and CDR2 is SVGIG (reference sequence). This CDR3 region has 11 residues. Unmatched junction bases numbered 1, after V lost 1 base and J lost 8 bases. For the CDR3, the DNA is TGTGCCTGGAGTGAGGGGGCCGGCTACACCTTC. It encodes CAWSEGAGYTF.

This chain joins TRBV7-2 and TRBJ2-7, with D possibly TRBD2 on 5 matching bases. Germline CDR1 and CDR2: SGHTA and FQGNSA. This CDR3 has 13 amino acids. V was shortened by 0 bases and J by 6 bases, with 9 bases between the two germline ends. CDR3 coding DNA: TGTGCCAGCAGCTTAGCGTCACTAGGCGAGCAGTACTTC. This encodes CASSLASLGEQYF. Combining the CDR3 with reference TRBV7-2 and TRBJ2-7 gives the whole variable domain GAGVSQSPSNKVTEKGKDVELRCDPISGHTALYWYRQSLGQGLEFLIYFQGNSAPDKSGLPSDRFSAERTGGSVSTLTIQRTQQEDSAVYLCASSLASLGEQYFGPGTRLTVT.